The following is a T cell receptor beta chain sequence with its context. This specimen comes from a study of blood T cell repertoires in COVID-19. Whole-study context: Sites across the United States, Italy and Spain contributed samples from acute and convalescent COVID-19. From T cells, B-cell-depleted T cells, or PBMCs came the material, which was cDNA or gDNA.

Per germline, CDR1 SGHDT and CDR2 YYEEEE. Trimming removed 3 bases from V and 4 bases from J; junction bases left unmatched: 8. This CDR3 region has 15 residues. Authors' processing steps: The authors estimated nucleated cell counts from reference gene primer amplification. Method: immunoSEQ multiplex PCR; TCRdb's copy keeps in-frame clones and lacks some. The V and J calls and the clone size are those of that table, but D and trimming were determined from the DNA. The sample lists under 250,000 clones; about four fifths were seen once. Sequencing was performed on peripheral blood. The origin of this receptor is a woman between 40 and 50 years old with active or convalescent COVID-19. This chain links TRBV5-6 with TRBJ1-2, with TRBD1 identical over 8 bases. The CDR3, as DNA: TGTGCCAGCAGCTCCCCCGAAACAGGGGGCTATGGCTACACCTTC. Protein product: CASSSPETGGYGYTF.